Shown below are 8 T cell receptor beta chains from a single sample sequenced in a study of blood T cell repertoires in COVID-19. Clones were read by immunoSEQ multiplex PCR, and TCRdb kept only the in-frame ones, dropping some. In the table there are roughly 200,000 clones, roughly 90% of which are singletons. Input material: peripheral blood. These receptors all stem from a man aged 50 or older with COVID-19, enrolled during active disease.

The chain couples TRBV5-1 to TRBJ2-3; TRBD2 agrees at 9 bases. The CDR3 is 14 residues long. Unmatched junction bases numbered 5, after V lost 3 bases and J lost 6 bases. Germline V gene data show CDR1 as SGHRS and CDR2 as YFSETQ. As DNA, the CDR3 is TGCGCCAGCAGCTCCGGACTAGCGTTTGATACGCAGTATTTT. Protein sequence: CASSSGLAFDTQYF. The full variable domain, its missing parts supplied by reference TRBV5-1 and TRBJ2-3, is KAGVTQTPRYLIKTRGQQVTLSCSPISGHRSVSWYQQTPGQGLQFLFEYFSETQRNKGNFPGRFSGRQFSNSRSEMNVSTLELGDSALYLCASSSGLAFDTQYFGPGTRLTVL.

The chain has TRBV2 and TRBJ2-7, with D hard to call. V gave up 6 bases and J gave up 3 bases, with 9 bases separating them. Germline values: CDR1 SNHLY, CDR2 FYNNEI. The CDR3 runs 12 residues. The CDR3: CASRSPGYEQYF. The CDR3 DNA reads TGTGCCAGCAGGTCTCCAGGCTACGAGCAGTACTTC.

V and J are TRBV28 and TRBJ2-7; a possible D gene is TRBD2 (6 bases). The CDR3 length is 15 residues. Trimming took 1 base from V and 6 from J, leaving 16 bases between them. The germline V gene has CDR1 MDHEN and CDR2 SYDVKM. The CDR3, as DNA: TGTGCCAGCAGTTTATTAGGCGGGAATGAAGGCGAGCAGTACTTC. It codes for CASSLLGGNEGEQYF.

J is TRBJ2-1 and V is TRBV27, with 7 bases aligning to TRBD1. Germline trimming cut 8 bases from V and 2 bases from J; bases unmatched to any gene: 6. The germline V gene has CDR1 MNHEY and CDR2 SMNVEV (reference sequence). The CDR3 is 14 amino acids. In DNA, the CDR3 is TGTGCCAGCGGAAGGGACAGAACCTACAATGAGCAGTTCTTC. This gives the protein CASGRDRTYNEQFF.

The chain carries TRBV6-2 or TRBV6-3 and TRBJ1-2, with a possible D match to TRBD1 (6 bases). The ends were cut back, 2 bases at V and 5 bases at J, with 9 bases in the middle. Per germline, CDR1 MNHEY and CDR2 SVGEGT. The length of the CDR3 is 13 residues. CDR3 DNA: TGTGCCAGCAGTTACCGGGGACATTATGGCTACACCTTC. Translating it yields CASSYRGHYGYTF.

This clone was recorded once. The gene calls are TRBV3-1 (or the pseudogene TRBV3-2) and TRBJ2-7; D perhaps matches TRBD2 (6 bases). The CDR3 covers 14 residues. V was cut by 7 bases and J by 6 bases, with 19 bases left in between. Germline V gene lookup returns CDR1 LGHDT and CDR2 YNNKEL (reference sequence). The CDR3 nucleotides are TGTGCCAGCACCCGAGGGGAGGTGGAGGGCGAGCAGTACTTC. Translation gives CASTRGEVEGEQYF.

The CDR3 protein is CASSLAPSGGSPSYEQYF. CDR3 bases: TGCGCCAGCAGCTTGGCCCCTAGCGGGGGGTCTCCCTCCTACGAGCAGTACTTC. The chain has TRBV5-1 and TRBJ2-7; 11 nucleotides line up with TRBD2. There are 18 residues in the CDR3. Germline values: CDR1 SGHRS, CDR2 YFSETQ. V dropped 0 bases and J dropped 0; count of bases not matched to a gene: 8. Supplemented by reference TRBV5-1 and TRBJ2-7, the full variable domain reads KAGVTQTPRYLIKTRGQQVTLSCSPISGHRSVSWYQQTPGQGLQFLFEYFSETQRNKGNFPGRFSGRQFSNSRSEMNVSTLELGDSALYLCASSLAPSGGSPSYEQYFGPGTRLTVT.

CDR3 region: CASSSHRDRGSYEQYF. In DNA form, the CDR3 reads TGCGCCAGCAGCTCCCACCGGGACAGGGGCTCCTACGAGCAGTACTTC. V and J are TRBV5-1 and TRBJ2-7, with TRBD1 matching 10 bases. The CDR3 consists of 16 residues. The V gene's germline CDR1 is SGHRS and CDR2 YFSETQ. Trimming removed 3 bases from V and 0 bases from J; junction bases left unmatched: 6.